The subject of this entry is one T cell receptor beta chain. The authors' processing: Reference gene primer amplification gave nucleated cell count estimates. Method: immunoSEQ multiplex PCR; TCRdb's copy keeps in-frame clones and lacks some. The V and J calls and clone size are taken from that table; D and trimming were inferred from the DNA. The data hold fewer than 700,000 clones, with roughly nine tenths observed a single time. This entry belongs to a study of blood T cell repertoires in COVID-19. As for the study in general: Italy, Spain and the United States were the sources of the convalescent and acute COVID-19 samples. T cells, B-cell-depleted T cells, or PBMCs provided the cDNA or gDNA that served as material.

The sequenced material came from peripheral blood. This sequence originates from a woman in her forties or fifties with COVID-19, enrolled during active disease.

CDR3 region: CASSHTGYSNQPQHF. CDR3 DNA sequence: TGTGCCAGCAGCCACACAGGGTATAGCAATCAGCCCCAGCATTTT. This chain links TRBV7-2 with TRBJ1-5, with a weak D call TRBD1 (6 bases). CDR1 is SGHTA, CDR2 FQGNSA, per germline. V was pared by 5 bases and J by 0 bases, with 11 bases between. The CDR3 is 15 residues long.